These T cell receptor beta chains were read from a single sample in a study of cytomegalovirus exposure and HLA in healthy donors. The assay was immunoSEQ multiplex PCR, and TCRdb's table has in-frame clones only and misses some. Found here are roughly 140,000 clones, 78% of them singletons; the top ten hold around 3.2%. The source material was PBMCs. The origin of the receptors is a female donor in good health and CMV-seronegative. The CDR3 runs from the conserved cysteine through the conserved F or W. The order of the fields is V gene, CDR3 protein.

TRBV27	CASSLFFPPSEETQYF
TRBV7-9	CASSLRWGEPAASEQFF
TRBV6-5	CASSYGGSTYNEQFF
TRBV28	CASSPTVVGTEAFF
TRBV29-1	CSGGYGGELFF
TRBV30	CAWSRSPGTSGNEQYF
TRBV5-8	CASKVSGRAPQADTQYF
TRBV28	CASSPGGTGELFF
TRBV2	CASSEQGRNQPQHF
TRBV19	CASSIPGHSNQPQHF
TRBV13	CASSLKNIQYF